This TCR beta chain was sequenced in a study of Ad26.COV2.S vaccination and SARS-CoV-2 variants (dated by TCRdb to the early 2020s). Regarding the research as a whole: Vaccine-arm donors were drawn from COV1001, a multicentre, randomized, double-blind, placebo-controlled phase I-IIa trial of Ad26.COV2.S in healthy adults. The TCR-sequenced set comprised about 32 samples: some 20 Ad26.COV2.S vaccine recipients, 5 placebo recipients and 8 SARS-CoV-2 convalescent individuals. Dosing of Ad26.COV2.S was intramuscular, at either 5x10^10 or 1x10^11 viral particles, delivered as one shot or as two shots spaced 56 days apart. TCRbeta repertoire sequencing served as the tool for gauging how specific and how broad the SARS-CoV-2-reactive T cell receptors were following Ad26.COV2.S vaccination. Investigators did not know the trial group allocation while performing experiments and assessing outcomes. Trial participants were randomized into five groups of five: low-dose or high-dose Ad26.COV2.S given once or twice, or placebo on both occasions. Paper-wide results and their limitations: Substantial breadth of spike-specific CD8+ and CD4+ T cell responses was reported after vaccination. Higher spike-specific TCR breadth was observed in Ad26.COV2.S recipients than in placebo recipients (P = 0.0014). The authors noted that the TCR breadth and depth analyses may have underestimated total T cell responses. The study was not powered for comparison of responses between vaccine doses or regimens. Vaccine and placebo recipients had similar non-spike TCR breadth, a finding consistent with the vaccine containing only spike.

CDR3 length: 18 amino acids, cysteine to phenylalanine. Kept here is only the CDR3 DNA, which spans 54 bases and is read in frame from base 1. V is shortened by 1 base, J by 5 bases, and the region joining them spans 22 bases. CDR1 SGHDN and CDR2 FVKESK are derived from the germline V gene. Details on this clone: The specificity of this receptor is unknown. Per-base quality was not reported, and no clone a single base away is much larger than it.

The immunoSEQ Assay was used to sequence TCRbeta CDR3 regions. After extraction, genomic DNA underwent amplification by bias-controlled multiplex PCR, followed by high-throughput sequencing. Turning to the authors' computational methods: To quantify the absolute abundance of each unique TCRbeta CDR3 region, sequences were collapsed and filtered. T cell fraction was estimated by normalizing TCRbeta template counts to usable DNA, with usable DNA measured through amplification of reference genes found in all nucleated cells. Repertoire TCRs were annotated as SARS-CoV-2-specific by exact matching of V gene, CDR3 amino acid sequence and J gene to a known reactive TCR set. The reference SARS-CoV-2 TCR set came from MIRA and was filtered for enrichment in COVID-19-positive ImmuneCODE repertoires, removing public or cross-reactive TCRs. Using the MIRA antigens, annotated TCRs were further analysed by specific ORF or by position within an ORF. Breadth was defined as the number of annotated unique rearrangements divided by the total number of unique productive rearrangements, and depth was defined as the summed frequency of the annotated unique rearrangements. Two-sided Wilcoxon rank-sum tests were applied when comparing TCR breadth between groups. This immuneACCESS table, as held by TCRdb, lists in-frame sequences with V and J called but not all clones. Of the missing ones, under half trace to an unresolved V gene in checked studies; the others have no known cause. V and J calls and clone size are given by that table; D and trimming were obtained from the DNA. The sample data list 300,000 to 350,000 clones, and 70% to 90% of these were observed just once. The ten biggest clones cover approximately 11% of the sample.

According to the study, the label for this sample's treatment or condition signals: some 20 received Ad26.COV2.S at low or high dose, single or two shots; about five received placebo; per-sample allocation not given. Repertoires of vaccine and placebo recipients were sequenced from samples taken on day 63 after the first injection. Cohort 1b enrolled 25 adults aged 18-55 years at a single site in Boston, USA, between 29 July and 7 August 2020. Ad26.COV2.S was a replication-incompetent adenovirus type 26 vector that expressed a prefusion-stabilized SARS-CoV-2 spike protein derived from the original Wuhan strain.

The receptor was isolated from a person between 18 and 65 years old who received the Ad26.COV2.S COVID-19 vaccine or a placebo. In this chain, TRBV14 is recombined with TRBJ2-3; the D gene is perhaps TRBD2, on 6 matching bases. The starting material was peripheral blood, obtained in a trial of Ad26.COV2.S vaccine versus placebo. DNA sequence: TGTGCCAGCAGCCAAGTATCCCGAGGAGGGGCTCGCGGAGATACGCAGTATTTT. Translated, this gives CASSQVSRGGARGDTQYF. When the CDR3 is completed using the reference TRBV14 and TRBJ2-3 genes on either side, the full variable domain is EAGVTQFPSHSVIEKGQTVTLRCDPISGHDNLYWYRRVMGKEIKFLLHFVKESKQDESGMPNNRFLAERTGGTYSTLKVQPAELEDSGVYFCASSQVSRGGARGDTQYFGPGTRLTVL.